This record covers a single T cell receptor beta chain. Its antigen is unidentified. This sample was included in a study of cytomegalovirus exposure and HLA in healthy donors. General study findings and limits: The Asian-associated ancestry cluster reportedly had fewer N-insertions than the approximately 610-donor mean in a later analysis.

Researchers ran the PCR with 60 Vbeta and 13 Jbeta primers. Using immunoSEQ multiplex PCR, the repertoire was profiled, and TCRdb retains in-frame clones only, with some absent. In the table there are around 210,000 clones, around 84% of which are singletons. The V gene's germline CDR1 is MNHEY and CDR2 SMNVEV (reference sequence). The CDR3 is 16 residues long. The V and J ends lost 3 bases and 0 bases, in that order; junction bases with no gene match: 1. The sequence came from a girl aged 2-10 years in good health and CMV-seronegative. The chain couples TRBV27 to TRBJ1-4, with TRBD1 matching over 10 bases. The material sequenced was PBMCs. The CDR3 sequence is CASSFGQGATNEKLFF. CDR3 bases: TGTGCCAGCAGTTTTGGACAGGGGGCAACTAATGAAAAACTGTTTTTT.